The 20 T cell receptor beta chains below all came from one sample that was sequenced in a study of cytomegalovirus exposure and HLA in healthy donors (dated by TCRdb to 2017 to 2019). The library was obtained by the immunoSEQ multiplex PCR assay. The multiplex PCR relied on a mix of 60 forward primers for TCR Vbeta segments and 13 reverse primers for TCR Jbeta segments. As stored in TCRdb, this immuneACCESS dataset retains in-frame rearrangements with V and J assigned. A fraction of the clones does not appear; measured against another copy, unresolved V genes explain less than half of the discrepancy, and the remainder lacks a known reason. A total of approximately 170,000 clones appear in this sample, 65% to 85% of them only once. About 5% of the sample is taken by the ten largest. The sample was PBMCs. The receptors were gathered from a woman aged 50 to 65 in good health and CMV-seropositive.

In this sample, this clone turned up once. The chain is built from TRBV23-1 and TRBJ2-7; the D gene is possibly TRBD1 (5 bases). TRBV23-1 has ORF status, its function being uncertain. The CDR3 extends over 18 amino acids. V dropped 2 bases and J dropped 5 bases, with 25 bases sitting between them. CDR3 sequence: CASSQQRTRTRPVDEQYF. CDR3 nucleotides: TGCGCCAGCAGTCAACAACGAACCCGGACAAGGCCGGTCGACGAGCAGTACTTC.

Only one count was recorded for this clone. The chain has TRBV19 and TRBJ2-7, with D perhaps matching TRBD1 (6 bases). Trimming left V 7 bases short and J 2 bases short, with 12 bases between. Germline V gives CDR1 LNHDA, CDR2 SQIVND (reference sequence). CDR3 length: 13 amino acids. This CDR3 reads CASKPTGPYEQYF. The CDR3 bases are TGTGCCAGTAAGCCGACAGGCCCCTACGAGCAGTACTTC.

The rearrangement links TRBV18 to TRBJ2-5, with D tentatively TRBD1 (6 bases). CDR1 and CDR2 (germline): KGHSH, LQKENI. The V and J ends lost 0 bases and 1 base respectively, with 9 bases between them. The length of the CDR3 is 15 residues. The CDR3 spells CASSPPGTTQETQYF. CDR3 DNA sequence: TGTGCCAGCTCACCACCGGGGACAACCCAAGAGACCCAGTACTTC.

J is TRBJ1-2 and V is TRBV29-1; TRBD1 might be the D (5 bases). The CDR3 is made up of 16 amino acids. The germline CDR1 and CDR2 sequences are SQVTM and ANQGSEA. Trimming left V 3 bases short and J 4 bases short, with 21 bases between. CDR3 region: CSVDPRPGALSYGYTF. The CDR3 coding sequence is TGCAGCGTTGACCCCAGACCTGGGGCGCTGAGCTATGGCTACACCTTC.

V and J are TRBV15 and TRBJ1-1; D might be TRBD1 (6 bases). The ends were cut back, 6 bases at V and 3 bases at J, with 11 bases in the middle. CDR1 and CDR2 from the germline V gene are LNHNV and YYDKDF (reference sequence). This CDR3 region has 13 residues. The CDR3 nucleotides read TGTGCCACCAGGTACAGGGAAGACACTGAAGCTTTCTTT. This sequence encodes CATRYREDTEAFF.

The chain combines TRBV29-1 with TRBJ2-1; 8 nucleotides align to TRBD1. Germline CDR1 reads SQVTM; CDR2 reads ANQGSEA. This CDR3 contains 13 residues. V shed 7 bases and J 4 bases; nucleotides not matched to a gene: 6. The CDR3 DNA reads TGCAGCGCCGACGGGACAGGATACAATGAGCAGTTCTTC. Its protein is CSADGTGYNEQFF.

The chain is built from TRBV7-2 and TRBJ2-7, with D perhaps TRBD1 (5 bases). Trimming took 0 bases from V and 2 from J, leaving 8 bases between them. The germline gives CDR1 SGHTA, CDR2 FQGNSA. This CDR3 comprises 14 residues. The chain's CDR3 is CASSLARQTYEQYF. CDR3 coding DNA: TGTGCCAGCAGCTTAGCCCGACAGACCTACGAGCAGTACTTC.

This clone occurred once. The chain joins TRBV7-3 to TRBJ2-1; 10 bases line up with TRBD2. CDR3 size: 14 residues. Trimming took 6 bases from V and 9 from J; bases not matched to a gene: 8. Germline CDR1 SGHTA, CDR2 FQGTGA. The CDR3: CASSVSGRGGEQFF. The CDR3, as DNA: TGTGCCAGCAGTGTAAGCGGGAGGGGTGGTGAGCAGTTCTTC.

This clone was seen a single time. V gene TRBV28 combines with J gene TRBJ1-2; 8 bases line up with TRBD1. After removal of 5 bases from V and 8 bases from J, the junction contained 13 bases not matched to a gene. The CDR3 is 15 residues long. Germline values: CDR1 MDHEN, CDR2 SYDVKM. DNA of the CDR3: TGTGCCAGCAGTCAAAGGACAGGGACGGTCGGCGGCTACACCTTC. It encodes CASSQRTGTVGGYTF.

The V and J genes are TRBV6-5 and TRBJ2-5, with a possible D match to TRBD1 (5 bases). The DNA end favors TRBJ2-7, so the J call may be wrong. Germline loops: CDR1 MNHEY, CDR2 SVGAGI. There are 15 residues in the CDR3. As DNA, the CDR3 is TGTGCCAGCAGTTACTCGAGTCATCAGGGAAACGAGCAGTACTTC. It encodes CASSYSSHQGNEQYF.

The chain is built from TRBV4-3 and TRBJ1-1, with D tentatively TRBD1 (5 bases). This CDR3 is built from 14 residues. CDR1 is LGHNA and CDR2 is YSLEER in the germline V gene. V lost 1 base, J lost 5 bases, and 11 bases lay in between. CDR3 in amino acids: CASSQGRGWTEAFF. CDR3 in DNA: TGCGCCAGCAGCCAAGGGAGGGGATGGACTGAAGCTTTCTTT.

The rearrangement links TRBV28 to TRBJ2-7, with D possibly matching TRBD1 (6 bases). Germline loops: CDR1 MDHEN, CDR2 SYDVKM. V lost 3 bases and J lost 11, with 17 bases in between. The CDR3 length is 13 residues. CDR3 DNA: TGTGCCAGCAGTTTTGGGCCCCCGAGGGACAAGTACTTC. Protein: CASSFGPPRDKYF.

The rearrangement uses TRBV5-1 and TRBJ1-1, with a weak D call TRBD1 (5 bases). The V end was cut by 5 bases, the J end by 1 base, with 18 bases between. The germline V gene encodes CDR1 SGHRS and CDR2 YFSETQ. CDR3 length equals 16 residues. The CDR3 loop is CASRRRAGTANTEAFF. The DNA for the CDR3 is TGCGCCAGCAGAAGGAGGGCGGGGACGGCGAACACTGAAGCTTTCTTT.

The chain has TRBV21-1 and TRBJ2-2; TRBD1, the table's D call, lacks a check against the DNA. TRBV21-1 is designated a pseudogene. CDR3 length: 13 residues. CDR3 DNA sequence: TGTGCCAGCAGCAAGCAGGGCCCCGGGGAGCTGTTTTTT. It encodes CASSKQGPGELFF.

The chain couples TRBV10-3 to TRBJ1-5; no clear D gene. The CDR3 is 15 residues long. Germline CDR1 and CDR2: ENHRY and SYGVKD. Trimming took off 3 bases at V and 3 bases at J, with 12 bases between the two ends. For the CDR3, the DNA is TGTGCCATCAGTGACGGAGACCATCCCAATCAGCCCCAGCATTTT. Translation: CAISDGDHPNQPQHF.

This clone showed up just a few times. The V gene is TRBV10-3, the J gene TRBJ2-3, with TRBD2 matching 9 bases. Germline CDR1 ENHRY, CDR2 SYGVKD. Trimming at V came to 4 bases and at J to 3 bases, leaving 8 bases not matched to a gene. This CDR3 is built from 16 residues. CDR3 bases: TGTGCCATCAGTGGAACGGGGCGGGGGGGAACAGATACGCAGTATTTT. Its protein is CAISGTGRGGTDTQYF.

This chain uses TRBV11-3 with TRBJ2-1; D remains ambiguous. Germline V gene data show CDR1 as SGHNT and CDR2 as YENEEA. Between the trimmed V and J ends, which lost 2 bases and 4 bases, there was a span of 9 bases. The CDR3 sequence is 14 residues long. This chain's CDR3 is CASSLTTAYNEQFF. CDR3 nucleotides: TGTGCCAGCAGCTTAACCACAGCTTACAATGAGCAGTTCTTC.

This clone was detected once. The rearrangement joins TRBV10-3 to TRBJ2-3, with TRBD2 as a possible D gene (5 bases). Germline CDR1 and CDR2: ENHRY and SYGVKD. V dropped 3 bases and J dropped 8 bases, with 12 bases sitting between them. The CDR3 is 13 amino acids. This CDR3 reads CAISDFLEGTQYF. The CDR3 DNA reads as TGTGCCATCAGTGATTTTTTAGAGGGTACGCAGTATTTT.

The V call is TRBV7-9, the J call TRBJ1-4; D call uncertain. The CDR3 spans 15 residues. Trimming pared 5 bases from V and 0 bases from J, leaving 10 bases between. Looked up from germline, CDR1 is SEHNR and CDR2 is FQNEAQ (reference sequence). The CDR3 loop is CASSPEGATNEKLFF. DNA of the CDR3: TGTGCCAGCAGCCCGGAGGGTGCAACTAATGAAAAACTGTTTTTT.

The chain's CDR3 is CASSLGTSEETQYF. The DNA for the CDR3 is TGTGCCAGCAGCTTAGGGACTAGTGAAGAGACCCAGTACTTC. The chain recombines TRBV5-4 with TRBJ2-5; TRBD2 agrees at 8 bases. The CDR3 runs to 14 residues. Germline V CDR1 and CDR2: SGHNT, YYREEE (reference sequence). V shed 2 bases and J 3 bases; nucleotides not matched to a gene: 3.